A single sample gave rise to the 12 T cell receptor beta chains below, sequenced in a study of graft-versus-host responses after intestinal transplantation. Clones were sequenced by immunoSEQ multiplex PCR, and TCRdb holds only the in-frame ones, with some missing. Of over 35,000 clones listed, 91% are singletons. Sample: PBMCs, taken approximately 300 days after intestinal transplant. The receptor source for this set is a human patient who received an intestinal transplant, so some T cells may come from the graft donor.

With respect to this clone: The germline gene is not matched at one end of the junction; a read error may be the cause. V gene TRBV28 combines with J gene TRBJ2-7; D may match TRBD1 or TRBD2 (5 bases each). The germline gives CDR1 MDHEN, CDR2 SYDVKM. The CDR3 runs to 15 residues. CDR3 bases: TGTGCCAGCAGTGTATGGGACCCGAGCTCCTACGAGCAGTACTTC. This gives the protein CASSVWDPSSYEQYF. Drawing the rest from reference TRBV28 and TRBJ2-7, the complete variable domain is DVKVTQSSRYLVKRTGEKVFLECVQDMDHENMFWYRQDPGLGLRLIYFSYDVKMKEKGDIPEGYSVSREKKERFSLILESASTNQTSMYLCASSVWDPSSYEQYFGPGTRLTVT.

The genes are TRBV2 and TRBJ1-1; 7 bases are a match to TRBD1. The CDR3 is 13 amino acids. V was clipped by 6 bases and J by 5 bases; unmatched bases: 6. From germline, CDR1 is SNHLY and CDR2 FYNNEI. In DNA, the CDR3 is TGTGCCAGCAGAAAGGGGGCGGAAACTGAAGCTTTCTTT. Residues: CASRKGAETEAFF.

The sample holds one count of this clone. CDR3 sequence reads: CASSPPGETQYF. The CDR3 region has the DNA TGTGCCAGCAGTCCACCGGGGGAGACCCAGTACTTC. This chain uses TRBV25-1 with TRBJ2-5, with a weak D call TRBD2 (5 bases). Germline CDR1 reads MGHDK; CDR2 reads SYGVNS. The length of the CDR3 is 12 residues. Trimming cost V 5 bases and J 5 bases, with 9 bases left between them.

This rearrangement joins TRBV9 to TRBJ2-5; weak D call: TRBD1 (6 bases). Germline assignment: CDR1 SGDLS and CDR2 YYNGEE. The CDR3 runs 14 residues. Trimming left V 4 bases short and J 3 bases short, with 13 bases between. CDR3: CASSPTGSKETQYF. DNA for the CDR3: TGTGCCAGCAGCCCTACAGGGAGTAAAGAGACCCAGTACTTC.

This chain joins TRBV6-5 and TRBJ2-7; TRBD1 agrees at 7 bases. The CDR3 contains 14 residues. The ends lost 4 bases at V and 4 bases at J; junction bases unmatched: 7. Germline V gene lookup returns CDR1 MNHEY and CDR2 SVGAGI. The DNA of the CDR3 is TGTGCCAGCAGTTTGGGACAGATCTCTTACGAGCAGTACTTC. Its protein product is CASSLGQISYEQYF.

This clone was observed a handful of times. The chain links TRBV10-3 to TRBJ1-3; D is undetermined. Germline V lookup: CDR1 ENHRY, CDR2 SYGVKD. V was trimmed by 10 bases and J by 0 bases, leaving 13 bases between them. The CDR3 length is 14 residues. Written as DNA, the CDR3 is TGTGCCACAATAGACCGGCCCTCTGGAAACACCATATATTTT. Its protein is CATIDRPSGNTIYF.

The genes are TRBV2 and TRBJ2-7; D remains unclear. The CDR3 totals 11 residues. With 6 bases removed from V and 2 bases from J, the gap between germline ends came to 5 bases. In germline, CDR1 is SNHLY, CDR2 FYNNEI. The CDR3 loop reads CASSDAYEQYF. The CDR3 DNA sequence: TGTGCCAGCAGCGACGCCTACGAGCAGTACTTC.

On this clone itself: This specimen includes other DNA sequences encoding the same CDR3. Written as DNA, the CDR3 is TGTGCCAGCAGCCACACCTCGGGGGGACCGCGTCCAGATACGCAGTATTTT. Residues: CASSHTSGGPRPDTQYF. This chain uses TRBV4-2 with TRBJ2-3; 7 nucleotides agree with TRBD2. The CDR3 extends over 17 amino acids. Germline V lookup: CDR1 LGHNA, CDR2 YNFKEQ. The J segment lost 4 bases and the V segment lost 3 bases, leaving 13 bases of the junction unmatched.

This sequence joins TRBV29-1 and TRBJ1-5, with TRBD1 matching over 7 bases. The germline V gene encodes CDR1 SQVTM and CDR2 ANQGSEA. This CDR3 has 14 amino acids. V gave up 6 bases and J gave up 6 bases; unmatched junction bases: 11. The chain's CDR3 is CSVRDRIGRQPQHF. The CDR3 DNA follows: TGCAGCGTAAGGGACAGAATTGGACGTCAGCCCCAGCATTTT.

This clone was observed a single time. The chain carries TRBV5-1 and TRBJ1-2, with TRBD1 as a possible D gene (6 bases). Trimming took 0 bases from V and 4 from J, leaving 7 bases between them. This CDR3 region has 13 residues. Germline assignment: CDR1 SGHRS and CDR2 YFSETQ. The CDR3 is CASSLVQGYGYTF. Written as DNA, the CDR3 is TGCGCCAGCAGCTTGGTACAGGGCTATGGCTACACCTTC.

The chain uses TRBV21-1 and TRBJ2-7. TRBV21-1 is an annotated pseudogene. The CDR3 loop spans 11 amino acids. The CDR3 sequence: CASSRGYEQYF. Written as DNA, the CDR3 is TGTGCCAGCAGCAGGGGCTACGAGCAGTACTTC.

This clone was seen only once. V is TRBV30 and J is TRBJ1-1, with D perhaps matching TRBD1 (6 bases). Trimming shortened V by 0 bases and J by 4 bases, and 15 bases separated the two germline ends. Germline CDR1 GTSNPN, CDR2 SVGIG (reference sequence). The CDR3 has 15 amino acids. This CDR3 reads CAWSVPGGRSTEAFF. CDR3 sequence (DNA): TGTGCCTGGAGTGTACCGGGGGGGCGCAGCACTGAAGCTTTCTTT.